This passage covers 15 T cell receptor beta chains from one sample sequenced in a study of cytomegalovirus exposure and HLA in healthy donors. The repertoire was sequenced with immunoSEQ multiplex PCR; TCRdb's copy has only in-frame clones and lacks some. The table records some 180,000 clones, more than 75% of them present only once. The sample was PBMCs. The origin of the receptors is a man aged 30 to 45 in good health and CMV-seropositive.

J is TRBJ1-1 and V is TRBV14; tentative D call: TRBD1 (6 bases). The CDR3 totals 15 residues. Germline loops: CDR1 SGHDN, CDR2 FVKESK. The V and J ends lost 5 bases and 1 base respectively, with 14 bases between them. This chain's CDR3 is CASSAQLGGNTEAFF. Here the CDR3 DNA reads TGTGCCAGCAGCGCTCAGCTAGGGGGGAACACTGAAGCTTTCTTT.

The chain recombines TRBV19 with TRBJ2-1, with D possibly matching TRBD2 (5 bases). In germline, CDR1 is LNHDA, CDR2 SQIVND (reference sequence). CDR3 length: 16 amino acids. Trimming pared 0 bases from V and 15 bases from J, leaving 24 bases between. In nucleotides, the CDR3 is TGTGCCAGTAGTATAGATGTCACGGGCCCCTTTTCCGAGGGGTTCTTC. Protein: CASSIDVTGPFSEGFF.

In its sample, this clone was seen once. V is TRBV5-6 and J is TRBJ2-5; D might be TRBD1 (6 bases). CDR1 and CDR2 from the germline V gene are SGHDT and YYEEEE. There are 14 residues in the CDR3. V was clipped by 0 bases and J by 4 bases, with 10 bases between them. The CDR3 loop is CASSLAAGAETQYF. The CDR3 coding sequence is TGTGCCAGCAGCTTGGCGGCAGGGGCAGAGACCCAGTACTTC.

The CDR3 loop is CASSLSDGGTEAFF. CDR3 nucleotide sequence: TGTGCCAGCAGCTTGAGTGATGGTGGCACTGAAGCTTTCTTT. J is TRBJ1-1 and V is TRBV7-9; D uncertain. The CDR3 covers 14 residues. Looked up from germline, CDR1 is SEHNR and CDR2 is FQNEAQ (reference sequence). Deletions cut 3 bases from V and 4 bases from J, with 12 bases between.

This chain links TRBV6-6 with TRBJ2-2; D may correspond to TRBD1 or TRBD2 (5 bases each). CDR1 MNHNY and CDR2 SVGAGI come from the germline V gene (reference sequence). Trimming left V 8 bases short and J 6 bases short, with 16 bases between. CDR3 length: 14 residues. The CDR3 DNA reads TGTGCCAGCCGGGACCAGGGAAAGGCCGGGGAGCTGTTTTTT. Its protein is CASRDQGKAGELFF.

This chain links TRBV2 with TRBJ1-5, with a possible D match to TRBD1 (5 bases). This CDR3 comprises 12 residues. The germline CDR1 and CDR2 sequences are SNHLY and FYNNEI. V lost 4 bases and J lost 7, with 8 bases in between. This CDR3 is CASSVRGQPQHF. CDR3 nucleotide sequence: TGTGCCAGCAGTGTAAGGGGACAGCCCCAGCATTTT. The complete variable domain, with remaining parts taken from reference TRBV2 and TRBJ1-5, reads EPEVTQTPSHQVTQMGQEVILRCVPISNHLYFYWYRQILGQKVEFLVSFYNNEISEKSEIFDDQFSVERPDGSNFTLKIRSTKLEDSAMYFCASSVRGQPQHFGDGTRLSIL.

This clone appeared a few times. CDR3 sequence reads: CASSANINLGYTF. The CDR3 nucleotides are TGTGCCAGCAGTGCGAACATCAACTTGGGCTACACCTTC. V usage is TRBV2 and J usage is TRBJ1-2; the D is unclear. The CDR3 covers 13 residues. Trimming stripped 4 bases from V and 8 bases from J, with 14 bases between. The germline gives CDR1 SNHLY, CDR2 FYNNEI.

This sequence joins TRBV7-2 and TRBJ2-2; D remains ambiguous. The V end lost 1 base, the J end lost 5 bases, and 8 bases lay between the germline ends. The CDR3 runs to 14 residues. Germline assignment: CDR1 SGHTA and CDR2 FQGNSA. DNA for the CDR3: TGTGCCAGCAGCTTAGGTCGATGGACCGGGGAGCTGTTTTTT. It yields the protein CASSLGRWTGELFF.

This clone was counted between two and nine times. The CDR3 here is CASSTTGHYGYTF. As DNA, the CDR3 is TGTGCCAGCAGCACGACAGGCCACTATGGCTACACCTTC. The chain couples TRBV5-6 to TRBJ1-2; D is possibly TRBD1 (6 bases). In germline, CDR1 is SGHDT, CDR2 YYEEEE. V was cut by 4 bases and J by 3 bases, with 10 bases left in between. This CDR3 is 13 amino acids long.

The chain couples TRBV2 to TRBJ1-5, with 7 bases fitting TRBD1. Germline V gene sequence: CDR1 SNHLY, CDR2 FYNNEI. J lost 4 bases, V lost 10 bases, and 4 bases had no gene match. The CDR3 is made up of 12 amino acids. The CDR3 DNA follows: TGTGCCATCAAGACAGGGAATCAGCCCCAGCATTTT. Translation gives CAIKTGNQPQHF.

This chain joins TRBV28 and TRBJ1-1; 9 bases are shared with TRBD1. The CDR3 extends over 14 amino acids. The V gene end was trimmed by 3 bases and the J gene end by 7 bases; junction bases not matched to a gene: 6. The germline V gene encodes CDR1 MDHEN and CDR2 SYDVKM. In nucleotides, the CDR3 is TGTGCCAGCAGTTTCCCGGGACAGGGACATGAAGCTTTCTTT. The encoded protein is CASSFPGQGHEAFF.

The chain joins TRBV5-1 to TRBJ1-4; no firm D call. CDR3 length equals 14 residues. Germline CDR1 is SGHRS and CDR2 is YFSETQ. V shed 9 bases and J shed 0 bases, with 12 bases lying between them. CDR3 sequence: CATREAPTNEKLFF. The CDR3 nucleotides are TGCGCCACCCGAGAGGCTCCAACTAATGAAAAACTGTTTTTT.

The chain has TRBV27 and TRBJ2-3; no reliable D call. Germline CDR1 MNHEY, CDR2 SMNVEV (reference sequence). The germline V and J ends were trimmed by 3 bases and 1 base, with 5 bases remaining between them. The length of the CDR3 is 13 residues. In DNA form, the CDR3 reads TGTGCCAGCAGTTTTGGGGGCACAGATACGCAGTATTTT. Its protein product is CASSFGGTDTQYF.

The chain is built from TRBV5-1 and TRBJ2-5; D uncertain. The ends were cut back, 6 bases at V and 5 bases at J, with 14 bases in the middle. CDR1 is SGHRS and CDR2 is YFSETQ in the germline V gene. The CDR3 length is 13 residues. DNA of the CDR3: TGCGCCAGCAACGTCCCGCCCCAGGAGACCCAGTACTTC. This gives the protein CASNVPPQETQYF.

J is TRBJ1-2 and V is TRBV18, with a possible D match to TRBD1 (5 bases). The V and J ends lost 2 bases and 4 bases respectively, with 14 bases between them. Germline-derived CDR1 and CDR2 are KGHSH and LQKENI. This CDR3 contains 15 residues. The DNA for the CDR3 is TGTGCCAGCTCACCAGGGGGACGTCCGCCCTATGGCTACACCTTC. Residues: CASSPGGRPPYGYTF.